This TCR beta chain was recorded in a study of cytomegalovirus exposure and HLA in healthy donors. The study's findings and limits: Diagnosis of cytomegalovirus status made by the classifier reportedly showed high specificity and sensitivity. Specificity for CMV antigens was confirmed in vitro for three of the CMV-associated chains. Across donors, sequencing depth was assumed by presence/absence analyses to be roughly uniform.

Comment on this clone: Antigen specificity is unknown.

The J segment lost 9 bases and the V segment lost 4 bases, leaving 3 bases of the junction unmatched. CDR3 size: 13 residues. Germline CDR1 is LNHNV and CDR2 is YYDKDF (reference sequence). The PCR used 60 Vbeta and 13 Jbeta primers. Original data processing: In a later analysis, the count reached 75 million to 90 million unique TCR beta chains, with 10 million to 14 million shared. Assay: immunoSEQ multiplex PCR; the TCRdb copy retains only in-frame clones and omits some. That table furnishes V, J and clone size, whereas the DNA furnished D and trimming. The table shows 120,000 to 150,000 clones, with 75% to 80% occurring only once.

The receptor was derived from a woman aged 50 to 65 in good health and CMV-seronegative. The chain joins TRBV15 to TRBJ2-1, with 10 bases that match TRBD2. The sequenced sample was PBMCs. The CDR3 spells CATSIRLAGEQFF. The CDR3 DNA sequence: TGTGCCACCAGCATCCGACTAGCGGGTGAGCAGTTCTTC. The full variable domain, in which reference TRBV15 and TRBJ2-1 provide the parts outside the CDR3, is DAMVIQNPRYQVTQFGKPVTLSCSQTLNHNVMYWYQQKSSQAPKLLFHYYDKDFNNEADTPDNFQSRRPNTSFCFLDIRSPGLGDTAMYLCATSIRLAGEQFFGPGTRLTVL.